This entry lists 2 T cell receptor beta chains sequenced from one sample in a study of response to subunit inactivated influenza vaccine. Using its own MiXCR run on the RT-PCR reads, TCRdb lists one record per CDR3 protein. The data show roughly 460,000 distinct CDR3 sequences, approximately 10% seen once. The sample was PBMCs from blood, taken 40 to 50 days after vaccination. These receptors all come from a middle-aged man who received an inactivated influenza vaccine.

This clonotype appeared many times. Here the CDR3 reads CASSQDWGSEQYF. In DNA, the CDR3 is TGTGCCAGCAGCCAAGATTGGGGGAGCGAGCAGTACTTC. V usage is TRBV4-2 and J usage is TRBJ2-7; D might be TRBD1 or TRBD2, each matching 5 bases. Germline V gives CDR1 LGHNA, CDR2 YNFKEQ. Between the trimmed V and J ends, which lost 0 bases and 6 bases, there was a span of 9 bases. This CDR3 has 13 residues.

Ten or more counts support this clonotype. V is TRBV3-1 and J is TRBJ2-7; 8 positions match TRBD1. CDR3 length: 15 amino acids. In germline, CDR1 is LGHDT, CDR2 YNNKEL (reference sequence). The V gene end was trimmed by 3 bases and the J gene end by 4 bases; junction bases not matched to a gene: 8. The CDR3, as DNA: TGTGCCAGCAGCCATCTGGGACAGGCTCTTTACGAGCAGTACTTC. This codes for CASSHLGQALYEQYF.